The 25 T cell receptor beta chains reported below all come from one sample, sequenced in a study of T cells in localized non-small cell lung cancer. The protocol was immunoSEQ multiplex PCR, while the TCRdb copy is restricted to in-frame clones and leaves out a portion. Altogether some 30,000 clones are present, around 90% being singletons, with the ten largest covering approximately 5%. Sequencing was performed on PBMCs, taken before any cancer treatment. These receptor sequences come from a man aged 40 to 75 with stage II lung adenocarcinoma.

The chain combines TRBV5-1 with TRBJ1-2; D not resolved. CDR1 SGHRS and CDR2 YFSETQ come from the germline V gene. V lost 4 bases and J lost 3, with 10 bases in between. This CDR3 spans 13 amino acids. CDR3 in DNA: TGCGCCAGCAGCAGGGATTTCGACTATGGCTACACCTTC. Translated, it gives CASSRDFDYGYTF.

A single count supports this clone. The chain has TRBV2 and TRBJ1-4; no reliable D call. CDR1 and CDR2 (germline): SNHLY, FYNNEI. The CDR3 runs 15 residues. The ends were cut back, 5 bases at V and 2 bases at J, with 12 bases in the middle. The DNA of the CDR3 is TGTGCCAGCAGTCTAACGGGGTTGACTAATGAAAAACTGTTTTTT. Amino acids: CASSLTGLTNEKLFF.

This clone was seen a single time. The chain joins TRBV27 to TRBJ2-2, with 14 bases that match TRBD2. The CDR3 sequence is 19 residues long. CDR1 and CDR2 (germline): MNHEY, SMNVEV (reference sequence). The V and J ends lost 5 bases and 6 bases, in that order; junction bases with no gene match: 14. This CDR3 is CASSRQPGLAGVNAGELFF. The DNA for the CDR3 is TGTGCCAGCAGTCGCCAACCGGGACTAGCGGGAGTAAATGCCGGGGAGCTGTTTTTT.

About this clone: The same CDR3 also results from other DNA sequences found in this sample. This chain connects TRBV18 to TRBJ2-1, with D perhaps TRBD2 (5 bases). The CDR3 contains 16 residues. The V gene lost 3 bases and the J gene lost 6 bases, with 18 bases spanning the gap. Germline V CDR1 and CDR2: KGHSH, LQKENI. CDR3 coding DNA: TGTGCCAGCTCACCTAGTAGAGCAGGAGGTTCCAATGAGCAGTTCTTC. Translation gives CASSPSRAGGSNEQFF.

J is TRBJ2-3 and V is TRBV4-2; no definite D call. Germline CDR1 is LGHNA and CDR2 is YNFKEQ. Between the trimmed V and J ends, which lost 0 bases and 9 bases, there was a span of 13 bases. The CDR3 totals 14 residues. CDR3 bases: TGTGCCAGCAGCCAAGATAGTTCGACTGAGACGCAGTATTTT. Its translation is CASSQDSSTETQYF.

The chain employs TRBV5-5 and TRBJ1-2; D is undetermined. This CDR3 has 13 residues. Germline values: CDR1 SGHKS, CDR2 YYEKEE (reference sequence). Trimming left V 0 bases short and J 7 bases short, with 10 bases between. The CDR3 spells CASSLDGWGGYTF. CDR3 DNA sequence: TGTGCCAGCAGCTTGGACGGGTGGGGTGGCTACACCTTC.

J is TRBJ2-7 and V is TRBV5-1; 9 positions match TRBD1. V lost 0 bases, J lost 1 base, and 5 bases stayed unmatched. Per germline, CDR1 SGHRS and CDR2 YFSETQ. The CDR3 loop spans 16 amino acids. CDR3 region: CASSLARGTGSYEQYF. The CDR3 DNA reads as TGCGCCAGCAGCTTGGCCCGGGGGACAGGGTCCTACGAGCAGTACTTC. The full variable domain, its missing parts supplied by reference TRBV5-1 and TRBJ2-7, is KAGVTQTPRYLIKTRGQQVTLSCSPISGHRSVSWYQQTPGQGLQFLFEYFSETQRNKGNFPGRFSGRQFSNSRSEMNVSTLELGDSALYLCASSLARGTGSYEQYFGPGTRLTVT.

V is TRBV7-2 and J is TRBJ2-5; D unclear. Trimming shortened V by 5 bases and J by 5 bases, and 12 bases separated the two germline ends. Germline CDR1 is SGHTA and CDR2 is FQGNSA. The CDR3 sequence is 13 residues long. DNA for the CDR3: TGTGCCAGCAGCGTAAGTGGTGCGGAGACCCAGTACTTC. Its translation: CASSVSGAETQYF.

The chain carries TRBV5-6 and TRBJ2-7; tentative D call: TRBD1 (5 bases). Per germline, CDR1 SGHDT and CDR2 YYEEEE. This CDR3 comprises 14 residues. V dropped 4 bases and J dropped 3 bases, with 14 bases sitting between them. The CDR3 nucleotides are TGTGCCAGCAGCAGGGGTAGCCCCCTCTACGAGCAGTACTTC. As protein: CASSRGSPLYEQYF.

The DNA for the CDR3 is TGTGCCAGTAGTATTCGGACTAGCGGGAGAATTGAGCAGTTCTTC. This sequence encodes CASSIRTSGRIEQFF. The genes are TRBV19 and TRBJ2-1; 13 bases map to TRBD2. From germline, CDR1 is LNHDA and CDR2 SQIVND (reference sequence). This CDR3 has 15 residues. V lost 3 bases, J lost 9 bases, and 5 bases stayed unmatched. Supplemented by reference TRBV19 and TRBJ2-1, the full variable domain reads DGGITQSPKYLFRKEGQNVTLSCEQNLNHDAMYWYRQDPGQGLRLIYYSQIVNDFQKGDIAEGYSVSREKKESFPLTVTSAQKNPTAFYLCASSIRTSGRIEQFFGPGTRLTVL.

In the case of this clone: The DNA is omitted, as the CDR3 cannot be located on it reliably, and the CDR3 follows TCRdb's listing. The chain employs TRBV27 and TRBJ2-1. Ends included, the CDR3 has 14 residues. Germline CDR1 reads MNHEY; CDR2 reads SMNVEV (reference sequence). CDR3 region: CASSLFLFTDEQFF.

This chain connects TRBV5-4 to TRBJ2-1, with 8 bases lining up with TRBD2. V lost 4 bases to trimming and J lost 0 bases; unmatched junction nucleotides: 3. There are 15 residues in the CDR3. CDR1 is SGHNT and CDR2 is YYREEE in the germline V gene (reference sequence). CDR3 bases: TGTGCCAGCAGCCCGGGGGGGGGCTCCTACAATGAGCAGTTCTTC. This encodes CASSPGGGSYNEQFF.

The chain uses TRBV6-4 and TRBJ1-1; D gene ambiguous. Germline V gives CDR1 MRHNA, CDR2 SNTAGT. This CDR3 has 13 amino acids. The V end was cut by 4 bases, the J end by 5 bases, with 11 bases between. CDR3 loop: CASSADQWTEAFF. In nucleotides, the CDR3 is TGTGCCAGCAGTGCCGATCAGTGGACTGAAGCTTTCTTT.

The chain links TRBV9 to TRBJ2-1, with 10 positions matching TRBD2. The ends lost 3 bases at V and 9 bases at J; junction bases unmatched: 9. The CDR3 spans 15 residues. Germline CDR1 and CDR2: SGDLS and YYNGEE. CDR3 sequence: CASSALAGEGSEQFF. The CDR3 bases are TGTGCCAGCAGCGCGCTAGCGGGAGAGGGAAGTGAGCAGTTCTTC. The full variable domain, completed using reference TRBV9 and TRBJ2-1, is DSGVTQTPKHLITATGQRVTLRCSPRSGDLSVYWYQQSLDQGLQFLIQYYNGEERAKGNILERFSAQQFPDLHSELNLSSLELGDSALYFCASSALAGEGSEQFFGPGTRLTVL.

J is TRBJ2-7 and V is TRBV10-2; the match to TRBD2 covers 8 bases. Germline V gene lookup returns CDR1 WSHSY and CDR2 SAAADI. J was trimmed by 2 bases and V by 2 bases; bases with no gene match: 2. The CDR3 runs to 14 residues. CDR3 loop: CASSETSGPYEQYF. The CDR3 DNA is TGCGCCAGCAGTGAGACTAGCGGACCCTACGAGCAGTACTTC.

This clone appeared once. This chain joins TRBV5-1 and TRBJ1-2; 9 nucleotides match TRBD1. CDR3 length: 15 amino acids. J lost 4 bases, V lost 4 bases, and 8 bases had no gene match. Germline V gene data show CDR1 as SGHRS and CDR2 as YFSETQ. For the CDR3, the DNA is TGCGCCAGCAGCGACGGGACAGGGAAGGCCTATGGCTACACCTTC. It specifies CASSDGTGKAYGYTF.

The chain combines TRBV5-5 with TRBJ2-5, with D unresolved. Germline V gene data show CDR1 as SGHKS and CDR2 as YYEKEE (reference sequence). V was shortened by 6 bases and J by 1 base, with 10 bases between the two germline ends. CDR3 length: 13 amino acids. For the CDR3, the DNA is TGTGCCAGCACCCCGGGCTTCCAAGAGACCCAGTACTTC. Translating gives CASTPGFQETQYF.

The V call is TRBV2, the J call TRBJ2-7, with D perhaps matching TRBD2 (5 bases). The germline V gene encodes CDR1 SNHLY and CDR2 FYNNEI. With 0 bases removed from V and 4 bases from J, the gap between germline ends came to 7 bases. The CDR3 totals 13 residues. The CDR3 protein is CASSEARAYEQYF. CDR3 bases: TGTGCCAGCAGTGAAGCGAGGGCTTACGAGCAGTACTTC.

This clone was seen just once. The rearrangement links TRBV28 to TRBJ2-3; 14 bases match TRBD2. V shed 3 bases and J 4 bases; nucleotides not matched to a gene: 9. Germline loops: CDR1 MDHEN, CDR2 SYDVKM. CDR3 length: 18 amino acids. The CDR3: CASSFHPGLAGDADTQYF. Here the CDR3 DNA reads TGTGCCAGCAGTTTCCATCCGGGACTAGCGGGAGACGCAGATACGCAGTATTTT.

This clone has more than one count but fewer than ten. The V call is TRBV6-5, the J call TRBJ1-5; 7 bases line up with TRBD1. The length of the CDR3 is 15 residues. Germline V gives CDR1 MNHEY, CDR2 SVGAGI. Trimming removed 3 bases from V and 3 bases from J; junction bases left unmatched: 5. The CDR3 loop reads CASSYSDRDNQPQHF. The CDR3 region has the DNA TGTGCCAGCAGTTATTCCGACAGGGACAATCAGCCCCAGCATTTT.

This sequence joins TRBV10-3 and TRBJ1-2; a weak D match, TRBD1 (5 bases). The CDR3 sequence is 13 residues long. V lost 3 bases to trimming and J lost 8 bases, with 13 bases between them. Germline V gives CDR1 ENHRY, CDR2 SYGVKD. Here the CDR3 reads CAISDGPGNGYTF. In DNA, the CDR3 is TGTGCCATCAGTGATGGGCCAGGGAACGGCTACACCTTC.

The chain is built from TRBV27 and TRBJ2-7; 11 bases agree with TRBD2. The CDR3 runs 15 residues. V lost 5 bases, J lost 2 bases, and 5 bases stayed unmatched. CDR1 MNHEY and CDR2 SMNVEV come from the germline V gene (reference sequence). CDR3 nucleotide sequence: TGTGCCAGCAGTCCCGGACTAGCGGGTACCTACGAGCAGTACTTC. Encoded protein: CASSPGLAGTYEQYF.

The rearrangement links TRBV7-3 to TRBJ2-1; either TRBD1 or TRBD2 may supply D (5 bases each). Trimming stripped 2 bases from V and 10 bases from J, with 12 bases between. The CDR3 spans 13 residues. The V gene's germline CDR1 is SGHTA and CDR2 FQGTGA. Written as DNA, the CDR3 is TGTGCCAGCAGCTTAGGGGGTTTAGGGGAGCAGTTCTTC. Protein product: CASSLGGLGEQFF.

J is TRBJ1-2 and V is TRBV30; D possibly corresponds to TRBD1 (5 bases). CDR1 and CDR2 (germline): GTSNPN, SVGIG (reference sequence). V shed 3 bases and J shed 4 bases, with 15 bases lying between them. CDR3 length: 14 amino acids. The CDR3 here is CAWRTGLSGYGYTF. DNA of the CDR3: TGTGCCTGGAGGACGGGACTTTCGGGCTATGGCTACACCTTC. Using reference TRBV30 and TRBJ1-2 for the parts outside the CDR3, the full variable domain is SQTIHQWPATLVQPVGSPLSLECTVEGTSNPNLYWYRQAAGRGLQLLFYSVGIGQISSEVPQNLSASRPQDRQFILSSKKLLLSDSGFYLCAWRTGLSGYGYTFGSGTRLTVV.

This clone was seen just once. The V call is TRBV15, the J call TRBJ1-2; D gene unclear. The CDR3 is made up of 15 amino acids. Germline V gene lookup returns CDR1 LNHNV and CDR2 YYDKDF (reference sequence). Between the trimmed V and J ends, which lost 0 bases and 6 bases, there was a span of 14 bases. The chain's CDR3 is CATSRERLTGDGYTF. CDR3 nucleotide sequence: TGTGCCACCAGCAGAGAGAGACTGACGGGAGATGGCTACACCTTC.